This TCR beta chain was recovered during a study of T cells after yellow fever vaccination. The study's findings and limits: The booster saw the reappearance of most primary-vaccination clones (roughly 96% CD4, roughly 90% CD8). Clonotype sharing between CD4 and CD8 compartments was small. The bulk population could contribute abundant contaminating clonotypes to FACS-sorted repertoires.

This CDR3 is built from 14 residues. The germline V gene encodes CDR1 MNHNS and CDR2 SASEGT. V lost 6 bases to trimming and J lost 3 bases, with 14 bases between them. The study made its TCR cDNA through 5'RACE template switching. That step introduced a universal primer site along with UMIs. TCRdb recomputed calls from the 5' RACE reads with MiXCR, one row per CDR3 protein. The sample lists roughly 94,000 distinct CDR3 sequences; over 8% were seen once. The sample consisted of CD8+ T cells not binding an NS4B(214-222) dextramer, sorted from PBMCs, taken roughly 14 days after the first yellow fever vaccination. This sequence was found in a man between 18 and 35 years old who received the YFV17D yellow fever vaccine. The chain recombines TRBV6-1 with TRBJ1-2; D gene unclear. The CDR3 is CASSPAADHYGYTF. The DNA of the CDR3 is TGTGCCAGCAGCCCCGCGGCAGACCACTATGGCTACACCTTC.